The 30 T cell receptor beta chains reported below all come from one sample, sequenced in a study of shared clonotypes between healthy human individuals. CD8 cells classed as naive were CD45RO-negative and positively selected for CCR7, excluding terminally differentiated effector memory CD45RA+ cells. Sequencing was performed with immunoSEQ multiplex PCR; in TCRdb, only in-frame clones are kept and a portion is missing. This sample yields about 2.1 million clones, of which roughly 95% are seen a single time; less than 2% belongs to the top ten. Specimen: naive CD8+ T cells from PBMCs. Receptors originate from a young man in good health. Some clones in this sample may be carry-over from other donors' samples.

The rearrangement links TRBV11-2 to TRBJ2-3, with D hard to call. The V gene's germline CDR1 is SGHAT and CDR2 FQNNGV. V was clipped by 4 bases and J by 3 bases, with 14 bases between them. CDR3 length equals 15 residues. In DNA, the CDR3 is TGTGCCAGCAGCTCCCGGGCCCTAAGGACAGATACGCAGTATTTT. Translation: CASSSRALRTDTQYF.

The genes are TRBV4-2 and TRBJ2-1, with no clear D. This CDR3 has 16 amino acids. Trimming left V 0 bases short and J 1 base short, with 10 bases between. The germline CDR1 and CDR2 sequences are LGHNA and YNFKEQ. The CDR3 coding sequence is TGTGCCAGCAGCCAAGATGCGGAGAGGTCCTACAATGAGCAGTTCTTC. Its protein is CASSQDAERSYNEQFF.

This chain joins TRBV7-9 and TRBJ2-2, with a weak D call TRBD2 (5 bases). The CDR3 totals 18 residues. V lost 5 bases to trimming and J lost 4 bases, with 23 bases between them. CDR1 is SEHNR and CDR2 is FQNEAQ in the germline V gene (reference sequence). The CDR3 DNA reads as TGTGCCAGCAGCGGCATTTTGTCGGCCTGGAGGTCCACCGGGGAGCTGTTTTTT. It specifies CASSGILSAWRSTGELFF.

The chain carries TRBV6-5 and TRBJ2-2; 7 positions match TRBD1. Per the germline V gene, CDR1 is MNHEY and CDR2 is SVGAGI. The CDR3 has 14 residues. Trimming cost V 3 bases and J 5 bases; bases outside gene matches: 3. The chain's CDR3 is CASSYSGQTGELFF. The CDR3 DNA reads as TGTGCCAGCAGTTATTCGGGACAGACCGGGGAGCTGTTTTTT.

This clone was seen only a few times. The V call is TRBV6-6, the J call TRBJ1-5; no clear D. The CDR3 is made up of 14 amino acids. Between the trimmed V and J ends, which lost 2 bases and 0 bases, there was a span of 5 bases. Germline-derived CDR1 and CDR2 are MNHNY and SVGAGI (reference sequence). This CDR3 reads CASSYGDSNQPQHF. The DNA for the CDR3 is TGTGCCAGCAGTTACGGGGATAGCAATCAGCCCCAGCATTTT.

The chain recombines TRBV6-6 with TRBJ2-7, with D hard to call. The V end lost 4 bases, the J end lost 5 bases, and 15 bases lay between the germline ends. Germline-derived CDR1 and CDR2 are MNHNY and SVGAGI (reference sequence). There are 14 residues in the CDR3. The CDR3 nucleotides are TGTGCCAGCAGTTCTACGGGCCTCCTAGACGAGCAGTACTTC. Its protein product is CASSSTGLLDEQYF.

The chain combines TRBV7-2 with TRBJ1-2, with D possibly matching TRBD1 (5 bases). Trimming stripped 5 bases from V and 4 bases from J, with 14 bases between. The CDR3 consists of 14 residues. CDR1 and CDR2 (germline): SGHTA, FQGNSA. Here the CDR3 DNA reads TGTGCCAGCAGCCAGAGGGGCGAGCCCTATGGCTACACCTTC. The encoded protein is CASSQRGEPYGYTF.

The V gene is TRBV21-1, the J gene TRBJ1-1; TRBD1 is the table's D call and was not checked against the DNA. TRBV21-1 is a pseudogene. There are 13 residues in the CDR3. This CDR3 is CASSKLLSREAFF. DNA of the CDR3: TGTGCCAGCAGCAAATTATTAAGCAGGGAAGCTTTCTTT.

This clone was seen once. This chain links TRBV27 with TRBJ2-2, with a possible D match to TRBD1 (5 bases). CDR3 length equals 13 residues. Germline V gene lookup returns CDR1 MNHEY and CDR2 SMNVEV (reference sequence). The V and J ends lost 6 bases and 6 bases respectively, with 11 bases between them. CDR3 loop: CASSPMGPGELFF. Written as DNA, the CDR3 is TGTGCCAGCAGCCCAATGGGGCCCGGGGAGCTGTTTTTT.

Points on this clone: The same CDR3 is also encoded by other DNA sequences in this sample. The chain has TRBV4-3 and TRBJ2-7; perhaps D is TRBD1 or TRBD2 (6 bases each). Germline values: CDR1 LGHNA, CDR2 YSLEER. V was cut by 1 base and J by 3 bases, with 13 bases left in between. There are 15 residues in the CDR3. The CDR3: CASSQGPGASYEQYF. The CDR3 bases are TGCGCCAGCAGCCAAGGACCGGGGGCTAGCTACGAGCAGTACTTC.

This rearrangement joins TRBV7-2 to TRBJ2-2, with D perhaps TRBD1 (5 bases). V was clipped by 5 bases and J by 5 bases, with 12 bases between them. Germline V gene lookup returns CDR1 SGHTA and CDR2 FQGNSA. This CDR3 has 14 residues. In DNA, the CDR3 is TGTGCCAGCAGCGTGCCAGGGCGTACCGGGGAGCTGTTTTTT. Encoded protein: CASSVPGRTGELFF.

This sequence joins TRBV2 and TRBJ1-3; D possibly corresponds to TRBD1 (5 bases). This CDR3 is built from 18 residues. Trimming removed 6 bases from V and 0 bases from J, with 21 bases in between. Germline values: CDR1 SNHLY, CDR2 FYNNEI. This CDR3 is CASRAMVLGAYSGNTIYF. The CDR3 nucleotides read TGTGCCAGCAGGGCCATGGTTTTAGGGGCCTACTCTGGAAACACCATATATTTT.

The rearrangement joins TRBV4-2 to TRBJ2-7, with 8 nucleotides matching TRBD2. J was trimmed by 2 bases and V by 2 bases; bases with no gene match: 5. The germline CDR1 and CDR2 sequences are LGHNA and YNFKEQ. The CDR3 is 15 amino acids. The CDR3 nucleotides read TGTGCCAGCAGCCAATCCAGCGGGGGTACCTACGAGCAGTACTTC. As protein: CASSQSSGGTYEQYF.

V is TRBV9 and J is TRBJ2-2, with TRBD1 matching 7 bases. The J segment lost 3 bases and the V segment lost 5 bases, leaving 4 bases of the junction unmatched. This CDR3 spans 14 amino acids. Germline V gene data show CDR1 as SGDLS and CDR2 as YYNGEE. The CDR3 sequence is CASRGTGDTGELFF. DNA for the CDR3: TGTGCCAGCAGGGGTACAGGGGACACCGGGGAGCTGTTTTTT.

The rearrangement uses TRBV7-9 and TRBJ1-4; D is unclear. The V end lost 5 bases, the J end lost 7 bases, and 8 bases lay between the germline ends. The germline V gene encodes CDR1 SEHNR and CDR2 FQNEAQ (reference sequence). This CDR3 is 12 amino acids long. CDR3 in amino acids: CASSHGIEKLFF. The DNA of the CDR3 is TGTGCCAGCAGCCACGGAATTGAAAAACTGTTTTTT.

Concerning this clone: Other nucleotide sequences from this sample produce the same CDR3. CDR3 DNA: TGTGCCAGCAGCTTTACAGGGACTAACTATGGCTACACCTTC. It is translated as CASSFTGTNYGYTF. This chain links TRBV7-9 with TRBJ1-2, with D possibly being TRBD1 (6 bases). V was cut by 3 bases and J by 0 bases, with 8 bases left in between. The germline V gene has CDR1 SEHNR and CDR2 FQNEAQ (reference sequence). This CDR3 is built from 14 residues.

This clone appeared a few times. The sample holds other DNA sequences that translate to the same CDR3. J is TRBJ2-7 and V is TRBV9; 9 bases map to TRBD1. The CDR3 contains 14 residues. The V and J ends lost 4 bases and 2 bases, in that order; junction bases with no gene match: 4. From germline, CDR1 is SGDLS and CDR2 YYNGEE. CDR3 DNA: TGTGCCAGCAGCCCTTGGACAGGGGCCTACGAGCAGTACTTC. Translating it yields CASSPWTGAYEQYF.

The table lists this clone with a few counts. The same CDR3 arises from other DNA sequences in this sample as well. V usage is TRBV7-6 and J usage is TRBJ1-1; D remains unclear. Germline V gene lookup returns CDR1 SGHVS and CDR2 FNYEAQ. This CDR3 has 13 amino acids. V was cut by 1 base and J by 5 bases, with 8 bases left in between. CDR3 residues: CASSLGEGTEAFF. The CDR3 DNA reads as TGTGCCAGCAGCTTAGGGGAAGGGACTGAAGCTTTCTTT.

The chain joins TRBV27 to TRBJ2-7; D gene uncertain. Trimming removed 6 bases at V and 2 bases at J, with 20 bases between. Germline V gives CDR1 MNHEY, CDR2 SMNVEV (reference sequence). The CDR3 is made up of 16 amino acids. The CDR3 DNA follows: TGTGCCAGCAGCCCTTTTCTTGCCACGGCGCCCTACGAGCAGTACTTC. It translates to CASSPFLATAPYEQYF.

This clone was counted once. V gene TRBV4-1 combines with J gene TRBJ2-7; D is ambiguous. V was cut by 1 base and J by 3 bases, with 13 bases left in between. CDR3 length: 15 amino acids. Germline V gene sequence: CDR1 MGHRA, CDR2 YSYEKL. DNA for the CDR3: TGCGCCAGCAGCCAAGCCCTCAATTTAAACTACGAGCAGTACTTC. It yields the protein CASSQALNLNYEQYF.

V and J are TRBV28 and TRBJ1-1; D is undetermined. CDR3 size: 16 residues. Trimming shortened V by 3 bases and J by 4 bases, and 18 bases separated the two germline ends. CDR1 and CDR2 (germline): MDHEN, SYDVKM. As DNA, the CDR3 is TGTGCCAGCAGTTTCGCCTTAGCGGGATTGAGCACTGAAGCTTTCTTT. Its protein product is CASSFALAGLSTEAFF.

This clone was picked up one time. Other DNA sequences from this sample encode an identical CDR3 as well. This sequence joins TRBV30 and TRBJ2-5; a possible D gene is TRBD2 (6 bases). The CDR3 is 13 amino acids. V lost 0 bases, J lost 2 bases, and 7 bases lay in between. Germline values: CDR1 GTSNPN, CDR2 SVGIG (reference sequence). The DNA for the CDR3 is TGTGCCTGGAGTGTACGGGGGCAAGAGACCCAGTACTTC. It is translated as CAWSVRGQETQYF.

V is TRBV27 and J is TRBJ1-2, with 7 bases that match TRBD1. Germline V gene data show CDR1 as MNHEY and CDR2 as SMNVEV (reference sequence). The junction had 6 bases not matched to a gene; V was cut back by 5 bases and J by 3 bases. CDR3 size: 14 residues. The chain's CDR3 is CASSGRDSYYGYTF. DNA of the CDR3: TGTGCCAGCAGTGGCCGGGACAGCTACTATGGCTACACCTTC.

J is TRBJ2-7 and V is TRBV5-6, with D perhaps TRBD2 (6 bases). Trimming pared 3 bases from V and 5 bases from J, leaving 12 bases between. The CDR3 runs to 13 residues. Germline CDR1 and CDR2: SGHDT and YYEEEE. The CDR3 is CASSSRLEDEQYF. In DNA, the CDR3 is TGTGCCAGCAGCTCCCGACTAGAGGACGAGCAGTACTTC.

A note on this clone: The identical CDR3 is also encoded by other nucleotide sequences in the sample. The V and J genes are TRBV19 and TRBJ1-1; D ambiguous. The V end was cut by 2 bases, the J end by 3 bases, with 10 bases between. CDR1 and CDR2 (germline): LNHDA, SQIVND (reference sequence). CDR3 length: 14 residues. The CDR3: CASSIIAGDTEAFF. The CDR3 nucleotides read TGTGCCAGTAGTATAATAGCCGGGGACACTGAAGCTTTCTTT.

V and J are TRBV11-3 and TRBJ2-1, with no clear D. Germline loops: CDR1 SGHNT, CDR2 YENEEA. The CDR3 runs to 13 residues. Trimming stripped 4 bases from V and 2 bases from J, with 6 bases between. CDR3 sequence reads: CASSSRPYNEQFF. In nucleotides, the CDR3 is TGTGCCAGCAGCTCGCGACCCTACAATGAGCAGTTCTTC.

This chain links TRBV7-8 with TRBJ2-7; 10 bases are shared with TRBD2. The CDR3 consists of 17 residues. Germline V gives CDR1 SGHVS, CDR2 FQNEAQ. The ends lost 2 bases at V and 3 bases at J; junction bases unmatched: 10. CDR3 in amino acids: CASSLPQSGGVRYEQYF. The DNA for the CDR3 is TGTGCCAGCAGCTTACCCCAAAGCGGGGGGGTCCGCTACGAGCAGTACTTC.

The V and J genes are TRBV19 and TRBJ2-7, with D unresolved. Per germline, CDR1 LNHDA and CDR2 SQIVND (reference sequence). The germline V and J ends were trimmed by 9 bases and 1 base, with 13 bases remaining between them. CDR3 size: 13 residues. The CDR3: CASALGHSYEQYF. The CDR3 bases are TGTGCCAGCGCTTTGGGTCATTCCTACGAGCAGTACTTC.

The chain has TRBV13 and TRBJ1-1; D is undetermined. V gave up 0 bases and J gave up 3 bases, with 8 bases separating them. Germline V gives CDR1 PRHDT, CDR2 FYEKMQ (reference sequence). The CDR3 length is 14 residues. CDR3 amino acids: CASSLGTGYTEAFF. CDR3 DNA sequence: TGTGCCAGCAGCTTAGGCACGGGATACACTGAAGCTTTCTTT.

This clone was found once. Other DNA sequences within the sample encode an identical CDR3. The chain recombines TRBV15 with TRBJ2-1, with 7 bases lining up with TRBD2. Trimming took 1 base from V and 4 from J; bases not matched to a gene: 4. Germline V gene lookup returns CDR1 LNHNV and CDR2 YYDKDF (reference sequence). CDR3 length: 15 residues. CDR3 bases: TGTGCCACCAGCAGAGGTCTAGCGGAGTACAATGAGCAGTTCTTC. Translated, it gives CATSRGLAEYNEQFF.